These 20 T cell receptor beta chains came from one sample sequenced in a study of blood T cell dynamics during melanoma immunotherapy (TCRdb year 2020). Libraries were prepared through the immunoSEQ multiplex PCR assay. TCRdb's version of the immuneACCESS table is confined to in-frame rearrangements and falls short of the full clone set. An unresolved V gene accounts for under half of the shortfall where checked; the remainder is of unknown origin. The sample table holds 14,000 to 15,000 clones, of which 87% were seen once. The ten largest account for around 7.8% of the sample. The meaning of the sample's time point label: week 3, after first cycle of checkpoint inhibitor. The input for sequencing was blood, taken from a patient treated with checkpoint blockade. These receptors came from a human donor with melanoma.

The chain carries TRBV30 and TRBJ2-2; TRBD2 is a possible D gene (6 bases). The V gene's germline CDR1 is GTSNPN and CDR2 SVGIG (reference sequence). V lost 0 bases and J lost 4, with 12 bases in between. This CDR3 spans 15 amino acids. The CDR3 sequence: CAWSVYGGGTGELFF. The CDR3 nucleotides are TGTGCCTGGAGTGTATATGGGGGAGGCACCGGGGAGCTGTTTTTT.

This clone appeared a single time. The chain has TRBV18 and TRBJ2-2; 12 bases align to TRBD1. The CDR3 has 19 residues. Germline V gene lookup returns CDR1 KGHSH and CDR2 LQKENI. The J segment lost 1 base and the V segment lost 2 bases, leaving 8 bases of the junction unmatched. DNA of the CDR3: TGTGCCAGCTCACCATTCGCCGGGACAGGGGGCCAGAACACCGGGGAGCTGTTTTTT. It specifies CASSPFAGTGGQNTGELFF.

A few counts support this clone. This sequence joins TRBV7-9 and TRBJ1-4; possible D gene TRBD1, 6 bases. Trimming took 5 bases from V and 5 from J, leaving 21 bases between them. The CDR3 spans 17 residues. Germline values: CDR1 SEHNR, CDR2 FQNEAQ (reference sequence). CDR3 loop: CASSQQGPGHGNEKLFF. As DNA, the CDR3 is TGTGCCAGCAGCCAACAAGGCCCGGGACACGGAAATGAAAAACTGTTTTTT.

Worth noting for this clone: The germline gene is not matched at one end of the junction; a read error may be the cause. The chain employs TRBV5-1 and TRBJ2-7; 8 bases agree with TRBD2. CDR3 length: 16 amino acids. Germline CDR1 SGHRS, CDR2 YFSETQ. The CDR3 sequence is CAGSPAGLGGGREQYF. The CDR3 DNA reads TGCGCCGGCAGCCCGGCAGGGCTCGGTGGCGGGAGGGAGCAGTACTTC. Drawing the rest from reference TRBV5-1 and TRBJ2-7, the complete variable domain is KAGVTQTPRYLIKTRGQQVTLSCSPISGHRSVSWYQQTPGQGLQFLFEYFSETQRNKGNFPGRFSGRQFSNSRSEMNVSTLELGDSALYLCAGSPAGLGGGREQYFGPGTRLTVT.

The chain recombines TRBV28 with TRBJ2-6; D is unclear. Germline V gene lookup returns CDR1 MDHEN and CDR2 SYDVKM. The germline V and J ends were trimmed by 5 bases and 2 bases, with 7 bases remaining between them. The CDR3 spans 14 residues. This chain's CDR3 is CASSPFAGANVLTF. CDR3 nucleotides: TGTGCCAGCAGTCCTTTCGCTGGGGCCAACGTCCTGACTTTC.

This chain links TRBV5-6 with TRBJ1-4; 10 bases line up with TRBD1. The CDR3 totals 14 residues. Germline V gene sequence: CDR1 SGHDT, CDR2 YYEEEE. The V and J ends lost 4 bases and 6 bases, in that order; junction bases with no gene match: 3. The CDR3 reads CASSDRGPDEKLFF. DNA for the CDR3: TGTGCCAGCAGCGACAGGGGGCCGGATGAAAAACTGTTTTTT.

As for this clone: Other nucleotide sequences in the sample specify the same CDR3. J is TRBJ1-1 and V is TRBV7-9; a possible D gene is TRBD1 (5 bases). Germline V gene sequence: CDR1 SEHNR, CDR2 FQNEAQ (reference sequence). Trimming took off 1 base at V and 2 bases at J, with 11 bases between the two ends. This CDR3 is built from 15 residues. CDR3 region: CASSLEQVGNTEAFF. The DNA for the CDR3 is TGTGCCAGCAGCTTAGAACAGGTCGGAAACACTGAAGCTTTCTTT. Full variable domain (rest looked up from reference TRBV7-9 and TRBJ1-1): DTGVSQNPRHKITKRGQNVTFRCDPISEHNRLYWYRQTLGQGPEFLTYFQNEAQLEKSRLLSDRFSAERPKGSFSTLEIQRTEQGDSAMYLCASSLEQVGNTEAFFGQGTRLTVV.

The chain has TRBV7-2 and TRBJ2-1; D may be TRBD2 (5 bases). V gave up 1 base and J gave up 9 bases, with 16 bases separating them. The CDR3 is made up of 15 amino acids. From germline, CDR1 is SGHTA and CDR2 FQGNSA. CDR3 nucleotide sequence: TGTGCCAGCAGCTTAGTCCGGGAAGTGTCAGGTGAGCAGTTCTTC. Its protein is CASSLVREVSGEQFF.

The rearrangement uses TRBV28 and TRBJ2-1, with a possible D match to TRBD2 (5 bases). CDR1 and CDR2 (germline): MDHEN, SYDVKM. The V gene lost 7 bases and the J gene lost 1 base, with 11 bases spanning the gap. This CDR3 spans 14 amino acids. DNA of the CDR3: TGTGCCAGCATCCCCACGGGATCCTACAATGAGCAGTTCTTC. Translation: CASIPTGSYNEQFF.

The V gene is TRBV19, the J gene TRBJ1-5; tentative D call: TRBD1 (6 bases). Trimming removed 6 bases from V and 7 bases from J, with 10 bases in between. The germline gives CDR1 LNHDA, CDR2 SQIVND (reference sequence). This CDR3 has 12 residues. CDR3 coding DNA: TGTGCCAGTAGGGGGGGGGCGCAGCCCCAGCATTTT. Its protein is CASRGGAQPQHF.

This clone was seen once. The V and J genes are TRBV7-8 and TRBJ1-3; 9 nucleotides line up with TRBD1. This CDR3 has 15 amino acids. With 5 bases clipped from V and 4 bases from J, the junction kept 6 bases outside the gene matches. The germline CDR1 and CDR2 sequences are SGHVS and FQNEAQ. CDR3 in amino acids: CASSQRTGAGNTIYF. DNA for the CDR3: TGTGCCAGCAGCCAAAGGACAGGGGCGGGAAACACCATATATTTT.

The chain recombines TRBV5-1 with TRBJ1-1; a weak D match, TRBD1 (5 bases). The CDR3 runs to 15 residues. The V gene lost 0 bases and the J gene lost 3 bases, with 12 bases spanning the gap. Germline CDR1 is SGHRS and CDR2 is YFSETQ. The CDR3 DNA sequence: TGCGCCAGCAGCTTGGAATTCGGGGCCTACACTGAAGCTTTCTTT. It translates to CASSLEFGAYTEAFF.

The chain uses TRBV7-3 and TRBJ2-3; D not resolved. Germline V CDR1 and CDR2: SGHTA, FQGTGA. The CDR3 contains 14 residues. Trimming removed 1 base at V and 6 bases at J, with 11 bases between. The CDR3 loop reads CASSLNDPRDTQYF. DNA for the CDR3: TGTGCCAGCAGCTTAAACGACCCCAGGGATACGCAGTATTTT.

The CDR3: CASSQLGEKLFF. In DNA form, the CDR3 reads TGTGCCAGCAGCCAATTGGGCGAAAAACTGTTTTTT. This chain joins TRBV16 and TRBJ1-4; D is uncertain. Per germline, CDR1 KGHSY and CDR2 FQNENV. The CDR3 covers 12 residues. Trimming stripped 1 base from V and 8 bases from J, with 5 bases between.

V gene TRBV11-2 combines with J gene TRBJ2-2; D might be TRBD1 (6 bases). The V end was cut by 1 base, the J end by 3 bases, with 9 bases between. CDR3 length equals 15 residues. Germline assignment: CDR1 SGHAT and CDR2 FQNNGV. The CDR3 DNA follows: TGTGCCAGCAGCTTAGGTCAGGGGTACACCGGGGAGCTGTTTTTT. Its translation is CASSLGQGYTGELFF.

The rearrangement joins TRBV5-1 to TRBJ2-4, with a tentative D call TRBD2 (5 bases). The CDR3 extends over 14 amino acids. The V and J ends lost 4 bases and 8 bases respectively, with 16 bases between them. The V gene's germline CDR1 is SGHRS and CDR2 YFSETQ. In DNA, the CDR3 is TGCGCCAGCAGCCAACCGGACTCCGGAGACATTCAGTACTTC. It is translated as CASSQPDSGDIQYF.

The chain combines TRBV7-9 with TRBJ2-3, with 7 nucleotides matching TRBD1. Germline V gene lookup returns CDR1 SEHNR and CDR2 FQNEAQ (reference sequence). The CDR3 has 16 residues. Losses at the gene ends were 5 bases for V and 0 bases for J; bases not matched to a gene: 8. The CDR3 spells CASSPLTGKSTDTQYF. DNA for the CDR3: TGTGCCAGCAGCCCCCTGACAGGGAAAAGCACAGATACGCAGTATTTT.

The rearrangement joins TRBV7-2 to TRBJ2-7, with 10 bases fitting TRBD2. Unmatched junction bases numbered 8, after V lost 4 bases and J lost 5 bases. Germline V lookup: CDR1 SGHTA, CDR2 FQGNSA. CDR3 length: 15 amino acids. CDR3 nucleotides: TGTGCCAGCAGCTCTGGTAGCGGGAGGACCAACGAGCAGTACTTC. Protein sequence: CASSSGSGRTNEQYF. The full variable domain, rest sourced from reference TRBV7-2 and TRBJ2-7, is GAGVSQSPSNKVTEKGKDVELRCDPISGHTALYWYRQSLGQGLEFLIYFQGNSAPDKSGLPSDRFSAERTGGSVSTLTIQRTQQEDSAVYLCASSSGSGRTNEQYFGPGTRLTVT.

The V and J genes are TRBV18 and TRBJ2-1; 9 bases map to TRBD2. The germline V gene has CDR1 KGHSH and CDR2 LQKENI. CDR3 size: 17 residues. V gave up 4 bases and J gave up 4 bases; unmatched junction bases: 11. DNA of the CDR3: TGTGCCAGCTCACACCAGGGACTAGCTTGGGAATACAATGAGCAGTTCTTC. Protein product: CASSHQGLAWEYNEQFF.

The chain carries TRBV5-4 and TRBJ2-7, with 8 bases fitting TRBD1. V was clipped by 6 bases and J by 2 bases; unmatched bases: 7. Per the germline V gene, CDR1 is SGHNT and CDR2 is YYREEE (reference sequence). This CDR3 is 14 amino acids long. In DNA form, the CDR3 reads TGTGCCAGCACCGCCCCGGACAGGGCCTACGAGCAGTACTTC. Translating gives CASTAPDRAYEQYF.